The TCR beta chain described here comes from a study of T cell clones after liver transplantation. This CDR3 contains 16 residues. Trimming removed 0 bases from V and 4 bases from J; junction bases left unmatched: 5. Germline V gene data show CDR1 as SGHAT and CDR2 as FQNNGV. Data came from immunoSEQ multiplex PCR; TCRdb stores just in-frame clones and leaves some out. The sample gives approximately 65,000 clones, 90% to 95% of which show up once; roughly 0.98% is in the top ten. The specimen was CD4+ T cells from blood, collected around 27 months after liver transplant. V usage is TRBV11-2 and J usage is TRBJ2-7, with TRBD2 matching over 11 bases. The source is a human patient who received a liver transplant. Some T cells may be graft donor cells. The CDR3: CASSLEGTSGIYEQYF. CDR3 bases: TGTGCCAGCAGCTTAGAAGGGACTAGCGGAATTTACGAGCAGTACTTC.